This T cell receptor (beta chain) originates from a study of cytomegalovirus exposure and HLA in healthy donors (TCRdb year 2017). With respect to the entire study: An earlier analysis of 587 of the donors reported about 260 Gb of sequence data and 100 million to 120 million unique TCR beta sequences obtained from about 200 million T cells. An early release that covered approximately 600 HLA-typed donors contained approximately 300 gigabases of sequencing data and tens of millions of unique TCR sequences. Of the 300 to 500 genotyped donors, more than 75% were placed in the genetic ancestry cluster associated with self-reported Caucasian donors. The aim of the study was to test whether cataloging public T cell receptors could identify signatures of past pathogen exposure. The T cell repertoires of about 700 subjects were profiled by immunosequencing and related to cytomegalovirus serostatus. Along with the roughly 610-subject first cohort, a separate validation cohort of around 110 different subjects was used. To predict cytomegalovirus infection status, the study combined high-throughput TCR immunosequencing, statistical association of individual TCRs with disease status, and machine learning. A later analysis re-analyzed previously published TCR beta repertoires from 666 donors and added high-resolution HLA genotyping to study TCR occurrence patterns. In the later analysis, no new phenotypic data were used to find candidate immune exposures; instead, reliance was placed on TCR beta sequences and their occurrence across donors. To decide whether each TCR beta V gene segment behaved as functional or pseudogenic, an earlier analysis of approximately 590 of the donors relied on high-throughput TCR beta sequencing. Donor age, sex, ethnicity and CMV serostatus were compiled together with the repertoire data. In a later genetic analysis, genome-wide SNP genotypes for 398 of the 666 donors were used, and that subset was treated as a discovery cohort. All discovery cohort repertoires had been generated on a single sequencing platform. HLA typing included class I and class II loci at four-digit resolution. The number of donors typed differed by locus, with about 620-630 for A, B, C, DRB1 and DQB1, roughly 520 for DQA1, about 610 for DPA1, and some 440 for DPB1. Four or five DR-DQ haplotypes were treated as single units for association and clustering because of strong linkage in the cohort. On average, around 240,000 unique TCR beta nucleotide sequences were sequenced per donor among 398 genotyped donors of the cohort, with roughly 18% of those sequences being non-productive.

The receptor library was made with the immunoSEQ multiplex PCR assay. A mixture of 60 forward primers for TCR Vbeta segments and 13 reverse primers for TCR Jbeta segments was used in the multiplex PCR. A multiplex PCR assay on genomic DNA amplified the CDR3 region of rearranged TCR beta genes. The Illumina HiSeq System was used to sequence the amplified TCR beta libraries as 87-base-pair reads. The authors' pipeline ran thus. In a later analysis, approximately 74 million unique TCR beta chains were counted across the approximately 620 repertoires, and around 11 million of these chains were shared by at least two donors. A nearest-neighbor algorithm error-corrected the raw reads and collapsed the reads into unique sequences, merging closely related sequences to remove PCR and sequencing errors. V, D and J gene segments were assigned by aligning CDR3 sequences to IMGT reference sequences. For a sequence to be retained, at least a six-nucleotide match to both a V gene segment and a J gene segment was required. Rearrangements were classified as productive when the CDR3 lacked stop codons and remained in frame with V and J, and all other rearrangements were classified as non-productive. CDR3 was defined according to IMGT convention as the region running from the second conserved V-encoded cysteine to the conserved J-encoded phenylalanine. The earlier analysis of 550 to 650 of the donors excluded any sequence lacking an unambiguous match to a single V gene segment. In an earlier analysis of some 590 of the donors, a V segment was called functional when productive rearrangements were above 56.7%, and segregating when the standard deviation between donors exceeded 5%. A statistical classification framework was built for diagnosing cytomegalovirus status from the catalog of TCR beta chain sequences. V and J gene assignment, in a later analysis, came from comparing TCR nucleotide sequences with IMGT/GENE-DB human TR gene sequences. Using the TCRdist pipeline, a later analysis assigned CDR3 sequences along with most-parsimonious VDJ recombination scenarios. A later analysis defined each TCR beta chain by its CDR3 amino acid sequence plus V-gene family, and excluded reads lacking a unique V-gene family. In a later analysis, 450 to 600 highly shared, low-generation-probability nucleotide sequences were removed to address suspected cross-contamination and a sequencing artifact. For each public chain, a later analysis derived a clonal expansion index from normalized ranks of inferred template counts within each repertoire. In a later analysis, generation probabilities were computed using a VDJ recombination model fitted to out-of-frame rearrangements, and the results were checked against IGoR. Hypergeometric tests were used in a later analysis to score TCR-TCR, TCR-HLA and TCR-CMV co-occurrence, with a repertoire-size bias correction applied to the TCR pairs. To estimate false discovery rates, a later analysis permuted the HLA or CMV assignments 20 times. A later analysis grouped co-occurring TCRs with DBSCAN, adding TCRdist sequence similarity when clustering within HLA-allele-positive subsets. Co-occurrence clustering excluded repertoires with fewer than 30,000 or more than 120,000 public chains, plus five with anomalous nucleotide sharing. This is the immuneACCESS table as TCRdb keeps it, with only in-frame sequences that have V and J called. A part of the clones is gone; compared with another copy, unresolved V genes explain less than half, and the rest is unexplained. V, J and clone size are taken as reported in that table, and D and trimming were inferred from the DNA itself. The sample includes some 180,000 clones, with approximately 80% observed a single time. Roughly 3% of the sample is held by the ten biggest clonotypes.

In the case of this clone: Its antigen is still unknown. No per-base quality is available; no much larger clone lies one base away.

Trimming removed 1 base from V and 2 bases from J; the gene matches leave 6 bases unexplained. The CDR3 spans 16 residues, from the cysteine through the phenylalanine. The entry retains the CDR3 DNA only, 48 bases that are in frame from base 1. In the germline V gene, CDR1 corresponds to SGHAT and CDR2 to FQNNGV. In total, more than 500 healthy bone marrow donors made up the cohort. All cohort members were sampled while nominally healthy, although unrecorded immune exposures were likely present. The donor tested CMV seronegative, placing the donor among the 350 to 400 seronegative members of the cohort. A peripheral blood sample was provided by each donor, and peripheral blood mononuclear cells were used for TCR beta sequencing. Genomic DNA extraction from the blood cell samples was performed with the Qiagen DNeasy Blood Extraction Kit. What the research found in general, with its limitations: Linkage disequilibrium might explain the correlated functional status among segregating V segments, but an unknown experimental factor could not be ruled out. Because HLA typing was missing for some donors at each locus, association tests included only the typed subset. In vitro tests confirmed that a few of the cytomegalovirus-associated TCR beta chains recognize cytomegalovirus antigens. A later analysis associated about 17,000 TCR beta sequences with specific HLA alleles at a false discovery rate of 0.05. In a later analysis, HLA-associated TCR beta chains were found to be more clonally expanded and to have lower generation probabilities than equally common non-associated chains. This cohort had only TCR beta chains sequenced, and the lack of alpha or paired-chain data limited which features could be detected. In a later analysis, most CMV-associated TCR beta chains were found to appear HLA-restricted, with HLA associations seemingly driven largely by CMV exposure. Most TCR sequences were observed very rarely across donors, whereas some public TCRs were present in many individuals. According to a later analysis, parvovirus B19, influenza, CMV and Epstein-Barr virus appeared linked to several top co-occurrence clusters. The authors suggested that the approach could potentially be extended to other disease states and immunological phenotypes. CMV serostatus was the only immune exposure information available for the cohort. A cluster of highly shared sequence variants was judged likely to represent a technical artifact of the sequencing pipeline. The 87-base-pair reads could not distinguish some IMGT-functional V segments, including TRBV6-2 and TRBV6-3, so those segments were excluded. In a later analysis, TCR association rates were found to vary across HLA loci, with the most associated TCRs seen for DRB1 alleles and the fewest for HLA-C alleles. A later genetic analysis associated a missense DCLRE1C variant with V-gene and J-gene trimming of TCR beta chains, and an independent cohort replicated the association. A later genetic analysis reported fewer N-insertions in productive TCRs among donors in an Asian-associated ancestry cluster than the roughly 700-donor mean. The study gave a list of 150 to 200 TCR beta chains associated with cytomegalovirus. Fewer than 20 rarely observed V segments, including chromosome 9 orphons, were excluded from the earlier analysis of several hundred of the donors because counts were too low. Cytomegalovirus status was reported to be diagnosed by the classifier with high specificity and sensitivity in both the original and validation cohorts. In an earlier analysis of some 550 of the donors, most TCR beta V segments were observed in productive rearrangements about 87% or about 30% of the time, broadly matching IMGT annotations. The presence/absence analyses assumed that sequencing depth was roughly uniform across donors, and that assumption may not be true. A further reported finding was that TCR beta sequences accurately predicted the HLA-A and HLA-B alleles for most subjects in the first cohort. When HLA alleles, especially DR and DQ, strongly co-occurred, TCR associations were difficult to assign to individual alleles.

What was sequenced was PBMCs. This sequence was found in a female donor in good health and CMV-seronegative. In this chain, TRBV11-2 is recombined with TRBJ1-1, and 8 bases in between align with TRBD1. The DNA is TGTGCCAGCAGCTTAGGAACTGGACAGGGAAACACTGAAGCTTTCTTT. Its translation is CASSLGTGQGNTEAFF. Reference TRBV11-2 and TRBJ1-1 proteins supply the regions before and after the CDR3; the full variable domain is: EAGVAQSPRYKIIEKRQSVAFWCNPISGHATLYWYQQILGQGPKLLIQFQNNGVVDDSQLPKDRFSAERLKGVDSTLKIQPAKLEDSAVYLCASSLGTGQGNTEAFFGQGTRLTVV.